The 16 T cell receptor beta chains below all came from one sample that was sequenced in a study. TCRdb processed the 5' RACE reads anew with MiXCR; each CDR3 protein has one entry. The data show several thousand distinct CDR3 sequences, 31% seen once. Sequenced sample: memory CD4+ T cells sorted from a lymph node. Described subset: memory CD4+ T cells, CD4+CD45RO+CD25-. The receptors shown here come from a female donor with breast cancer.

In this sample, this clonotype is medium-sized (0.01 to 0.1%). The chain combines TRBV28 with TRBJ2-1; 8 bases align to TRBD1. The CDR3 contains 16 residues. The J segment lost 4 bases and the V segment lost 4 bases, leaving 9 bases of the junction unmatched. Germline V CDR1 and CDR2: MDHEN, SYDVKM. The CDR3 loop is CASSYPGTGYYNEQFF. CDR3 DNA: TGTGCCAGCAGTTATCCCGGGACAGGTTATTACAATGAGCAGTTCTTC.

This clonotype occurred many times. The chain carries TRBV6-1 and TRBJ1-2; 9 bases agree with TRBD1. There are 13 residues in the CDR3. V was pared by 5 bases and J by 5 bases, with 3 bases of the junction left unmatched. Germline-derived CDR1 and CDR2 are MNHNS and SASEGT. CDR3 DNA sequence: TGTGCCAGCAGTCGGGACAGGGAATATGGCTACACCTTC. This encodes CASSRDREYGYTF.

The chain employs TRBV7-2 and TRBJ2-7; possibly TRBD1 or TRBD2 for D (6 bases each). This CDR3 is 14 amino acids long. The V gene's germline CDR1 is SGHTA and CDR2 FQGNSA. V was pared by 4 bases and J by 3 bases, with 13 bases between. In DNA, the CDR3 is TGTACCAGCAGCTCTGCCGGGGGCCACTACGAGCAGTACTTC. Its protein product is CTSSSAGGHYEQYF.

This clonotype has at least ten counts. The rearrangement uses TRBV3-1 and TRBJ2-2; 10 bases are shared with TRBD2. The V gene's germline CDR1 is LGHDT and CDR2 YNNKEL (reference sequence). The CDR3 is made up of 17 amino acids. V shed 1 base and J 2 bases; nucleotides not matched to a gene: 4. DNA of the CDR3: TGTGCCAGCAGCCAAGTTTCACTAGCGGGAAACACCGGGGAGCTGTTTTTT. Protein product: CASSQVSLAGNTGELFF. Drawing the rest from reference TRBV3-1 and TRBJ2-2, the complete variable domain is DTAVSQTPKYLVTQMGNDKSIKCEQNLGHDTMYWYKQDSKKFLKIMFSYNNKELIINETVPNRFSPKSPDKAHLNLHINSLELGDSAVYFCASSQVSLAGNTGELFFGEGSRLTVL.

Many counts were recorded for this clonotype. V usage is TRBV6-2 or TRBV6-3 and J usage is TRBJ2-5; D is unclear. Germline lookup yields CDR1 MNHEY and CDR2 SVGEGT. The CDR3 runs to 11 residues. V was clipped by 4 bases and J by 5 bases, with 5 bases between them. The CDR3 nucleotides read TGTGCCAGCAGTTCCGAGGAGACCCAGTACTTC. Protein sequence: CASSSEETQYF.

Note on this clonotype: A much larger clone lies one base from this, so it may be a read error. V usage is TRBV4-1 and J usage is TRBJ1-2, with 10 bases lining up with TRBD1. CDR1 and CDR2 from the germline V gene are MGHRA and YSYEKL. Germline trimming cut 2 bases from V and 6 bases from J; bases unmatched to any gene: 3. This CDR3 contains 14 residues. CDR3 bases: TGCGCCAGCAGCCAATCGGGGACAGGGGATGGCTACACCTTC. Its protein is CASSQSGTGDGYTF.

This clonotype was seen repeatedly, ten times or more. The chain is built from TRBV9 and TRBJ1-3; D not resolved. The CDR3 is 16 amino acids. Trimming pared 0 bases from V and 3 bases from J, leaving 13 bases between. Looked up from germline, CDR1 is SGDLS and CDR2 is YYNGEE. CDR3 region: CASSVGAGEGGNTIYF. The CDR3, as DNA: TGTGCCAGCAGCGTAGGGGCCGGGGAAGGTGGAAACACCATATATTTT. The whole variable domain, remainder taken from reference TRBV9 and TRBJ1-3, is DSGVTQTPKHLITATGQRVTLRCSPRSGDLSVYWYQQSLDQGLQFLIQYYNGEERAKGNILERFSAQQFPDLHSELNLSSLELGDSALYFCASSVGAGEGGNTIYFGEGSWLTVV.

V usage is TRBV5-1 and J usage is TRBJ1-1, with TRBD1 identical over 8 bases. The V and J ends lost 3 bases and 1 base, in that order; junction bases with no gene match: 5. Germline V gene lookup returns CDR1 SGHRS and CDR2 YFSETQ. There are 15 residues in the CDR3. DNA of the CDR3: TGCGCCAGCAGCTGGACGGGACAGGCGAACACTGAAGCTTTCTTT. This sequence encodes CASSWTGQANTEAFF.

In this sample, this clonotype turned up a few times. The rearrangement uses TRBV5-5 and TRBJ1-1, with 9 bases aligning to TRBD1. The germline V gene has CDR1 SGHKS and CDR2 YYEKEE (reference sequence). There are 19 residues in the CDR3. V shed 0 bases, J shed 4 bases, and the junction held 16 bases outside the gene matches. CDR3 nucleotide sequence: TGTGCCAGCAGCTTGGCCTTTGGACAGGGGCCGTTTAAAGGCACTGAAGCTTTCTTT. Protein product: CASSLAFGQGPFKGTEAFF.

In its sample, this clonotype ranks as medium-sized. The V gene is TRBV24-1, the J gene TRBJ2-5, with no clear D. CDR1 KGHDR and CDR2 SFDVKD come from the germline V gene. The CDR3 is 13 amino acids. V lost 5 bases, J lost 2 bases, and 8 bases lay in between. The CDR3 spells CATSVQIQETQYF. The CDR3, as DNA: TGTGCCACCAGTGTGCAGATACAAGAGACCCAGTACTTC.

This clonotype was seen only a few times. This clone may be a read error of a much larger clone one base away. V gene TRBV5-1 combines with J gene TRBJ2-1; perhaps TRBD2 as D (5 bases). This CDR3 spans 15 amino acids. CDR1 SGHRS and CDR2 YFSETQ come from the germline V gene. The V gene lost 2 bases and the J gene lost 5 bases, with 14 bases spanning the gap. Here the CDR3 DNA reads TGCGCCAGCAGCTTAATACCCCGCGGGCACAATGAGCAGTTCTTC. Amino acids: CASSLIPRGHNEQFF. The full variable domain, with the rest looked up from reference TRBV5-1 and TRBJ2-1, is KAGVTQTPRYLIKTRGQQVTLSCSPISGHRSVSWYQQTPGQGLQFLFEYFSETQRNKGNFPGRFSGRQFSNSRSEMNVSTLELGDSALYLCASSLIPRGHNEQFFGPGTRLTVL.

This clonotype was picked up many times. J is TRBJ1-5 and V is TRBV20-1; D is unclear. Germline CDR1 reads DFQATT; CDR2 reads SNEGSKA (reference sequence). Trimming took off 7 bases at V and 0 bases at J, with 10 bases between the two ends. CDR3 length: 13 amino acids. The CDR3 DNA sequence: TGCAGTGTGAAGGAGGGTAGCAATCAGCCCCAGCATTTT. This sequence encodes CSVKEGSNQPQHF.

With regard to this clonotype: One end of the junction is discordant with germline, which a read error may explain. The rearrangement joins TRBV6-5 to TRBJ2-5, with 11 bases matching TRBD2. Looked up from germline, CDR1 is MNHEY and CDR2 is SVGAGI. The length of the CDR3 is 14 residues. The CDR3 sequence is CASGGTSGQGTQYF. The CDR3 bases are TGTGCCAGCGGGGGGACTAGCGGACAAGGGACCCAGTACTTC.

The V gene is TRBV2, the J gene TRBJ1-6; D is ambiguous. The length of the CDR3 is 10 residues. V gave up 8 bases and J gave up 6 bases, with 2 bases separating them. Germline V gene data show CDR1 as SNHLY and CDR2 as FYNNEI. CDR3 coding DNA: TGTGCCAGCGGTAATTCACCCCTCCACTTT. Its translation: CASGNSPLHF.

The chain combines TRBV7-6 with TRBJ2-1; TRBD1 matches 8 bases. Trimming removed 6 bases from V and 8 bases from J; junction bases left unmatched: 6. CDR1 and CDR2 from the germline V gene are SGHVS and FNYEAQ. The CDR3 runs 13 residues. The CDR3, as DNA: TGTGCCAGCAGACCGGCAGGGGGCTATGAGCAGTTCTTC. This encodes CASRPAGGYEQFF.

About this clonotype itself: A much larger clone sits a single nucleotide away, making a read error possible. The chain is built from TRBV30 and TRBJ1-5, with D possibly TRBD1 on 5 matching bases. The CDR3 contains 15 residues. Germline V gene lookup returns CDR1 GTSNPN and CDR2 SVGIG (reference sequence). CDR3 in amino acids: CAWSEAGQSNRPQHF. CDR3 nucleotides: TGTGCCTGGAGTGAGGCAGGACAAAGCAATCGGCCCCAGCATTTT.